Following are 31 T cell receptor beta chains from one sample sequenced in a study of T-cell reconstitution after alpha-beta-depleted transplantation in children. Unique molecular identifiers were incorporated when the TCRbeta library was constructed. TCRdb used MiXCR to reprocess the PCR reads, holding one entry per CDR3 protein. The sample contains 200,000 to 250,000 distinct CDR3 sequences, approximately 6.9% of which appear only once. Source: PBMCs, taken before TCRalphabeta/CD19-depleted stem cell transplant. The source of these receptors is a boy aged 2 to 10 with acute lymphoblastic leukemia, due to receive a stem cell transplant.

This clonotype came up many times. V is TRBV20-1 and J is TRBJ2-1; 7 bases match TRBD2. The J segment lost 2 bases and the V segment lost 5 bases, leaving 12 bases of the junction unmatched. Germline CDR1 is DFQATT and CDR2 is SNEGSKA (reference sequence). The CDR3 has 16 residues. The CDR3 region is CSAEGGGKSTYNEQFF. CDR3 bases: TGCAGTGCTGAAGGCGGGGGAAAATCTACCTACAATGAGCAGTTCTTC.

This clonotype was detected many times. The J gene is TRBJ2-3, the V gene TRBV7-2; TRBD2 might be the D (7 bases). Per germline, CDR1 SGHTA and CDR2 FQGNSA. The CDR3 spans 14 residues. V lost 6 bases to trimming and J lost 0 bases, with 10 bases between them. CDR3 bases: TGTGCCAGCAGAAGGGGGGGGAGCACAGATACGCAGTATTTT. Encoded protein: CASRRGGSTDTQYF.

This clonotype was seen more than once but under ten times. The rearrangement joins TRBV20-1 to TRBJ2-5; D is perhaps TRBD1 or TRBD2 (6 bases each). There are 15 residues in the CDR3. Trimming left V 3 bases short and J 3 bases short, with 17 bases between. Germline-derived CDR1 and CDR2 are DFQATT and SNEGSKA (reference sequence). The DNA for the CDR3 is TGCAGTGCTAGCGATGGGGGCGGGGCTAAAGAGACCCAGTACTTC. This gives the protein CSASDGGGAKETQYF.

The table lists this clonotype with many counts. The V and J genes are TRBV10-2 and TRBJ2-5, with 7 nucleotides matching TRBD2. Trimming removed 7 bases from V and 2 bases from J; junction bases left unmatched: 10. The CDR3 sequence is 15 residues long. Germline assignment: CDR1 WSHSY and CDR2 SAAADI. This CDR3 reads CASIRGLVGQETQYF. Written as DNA, the CDR3 is TGCGCCAGCATCAGAGGACTAGTAGGACAAGAGACCCAGTACTTC.

This clonotype was detected ten times or more. The genes are TRBV20-1 and TRBJ1-5; 9 bases fit TRBD1. Germline loops: CDR1 DFQATT, CDR2 SNEGSKA (reference sequence). V shed 1 base, J shed 6 bases, and the junction held 4 bases outside the gene matches. The CDR3 loop spans 14 amino acids. The CDR3 loop reads CSARGTGAAQPQHF. CDR3 DNA: TGCAGTGCTAGAGGGACAGGGGCCGCTCAGCCCCAGCATTTT.

This CDR3 is CASSTGTTGKLFF. CDR3 DNA: TGTGCCAGCAGCACAGGGACAACGGGAAAACTGTTTTTT. The V and J genes are TRBV7-2 and TRBJ1-4; D is perhaps TRBD1 (6 bases). Germline V CDR1 and CDR2: SGHTA, FQGNSA. The length of the CDR3 is 13 residues. Trimming took off 5 bases at V and 10 bases at J, with 14 bases between the two ends.

There are many counts of this clonotype. The chain joins TRBV20-1 to TRBJ2-5, with 7 nucleotides matching TRBD1. Per germline, CDR1 DFQATT and CDR2 SNEGSKA (reference sequence). CDR3 size: 15 residues. The trim removed 1 base at V and 2 bases at J, leaving 7 bases unmatched. In DNA form, the CDR3 reads TGCAGTGCTAGAGTCCGACCGGGACAGCAAGAGACCCAGTACTTC. Its translation: CSARVRPGQQETQYF.

This clonotype was counted many times. The chain links TRBV28 to TRBJ2-3, with D perhaps TRBD2 (6 bases). This CDR3 comprises 16 residues. The ends were cut back, 4 bases at V and 4 bases at J, with 18 bases in the middle. Germline V lookup: CDR1 MDHEN, CDR2 SYDVKM. CDR3 nucleotide sequence: TGTGCCAGCAGTTCCCCCAGGCGGGGCTTGGCAGATACGCAGTATTTT. Protein product: CASSSPRRGLADTQYF.

This clonotype appeared many times. The CDR3 loop reads CASSESLDQPQHF. DNA for the CDR3: TGCGCCAGCAGCGAGAGCCTCGATCAGCCCCAGCATTTT. The chain links TRBV5-1 to TRBJ1-5; D gene unclear. V was clipped by 4 bases and J by 5 bases, with 10 bases between them. Germline V gene lookup returns CDR1 SGHRS and CDR2 YFSETQ. This CDR3 region has 13 residues.

This chain connects TRBV5-1 to TRBJ2-6, with 11 bases matching TRBD2. Germline V gene data show CDR1 as SGHRS and CDR2 as YFSETQ. With V trimmed by 1 base and J by 3 bases, 9 bases remained unmatched. There are 19 residues in the CDR3. CDR3 sequence: CASSLTGTSGLGGANVLTF. The CDR3 DNA reads TGCGCCAGCAGCTTGACCGGGACTAGCGGACTTGGTGGGGCCAACGTCCTGACTTTC.

This clonotype was found many times. J is TRBJ2-5 and V is TRBV9; 7 positions agree with TRBD1. The germline V gene has CDR1 SGDLS and CDR2 YYNGEE. The V segment lost 0 bases and the J segment 2 bases; nucleotides outside the gene matches: 7. This CDR3 is 16 amino acids long. This CDR3 reads CASSVGNRGTQETQYF. CDR3 nucleotide sequence: TGTGCCAGCAGCGTAGGGAACAGGGGTACGCAAGAGACCCAGTACTTC.

This clonotype was observed a few times. The V and J genes are TRBV2 and TRBJ2-1; the D is unclear. CDR1 SNHLY and CDR2 FYNNEI come from the germline V gene. V gave up 6 bases and J gave up 14 bases, with 11 bases separating them. The length of the CDR3 is 10 residues. CDR3 coding DNA: TGTGCCAGCAGAGGTGGACGAAAGTTCTTC. Its translation: CASRGGRKFF. The full variable domain, its missing parts supplied by reference TRBV2 and TRBJ2-1, is EPEVTQTPSHQVTQMGQEVILRCVPISNHLYFYWYRQILGQKVEFLVSFYNNEISEKSEIFDDQFSVERPDGSNFTLKIRSTKLEDSAMYFCASRGGRKFFGPGTRLTVL.

At least ten counts were recorded for this clonotype. The chain recombines TRBV7-9 with TRBJ2-1; 8 nucleotides agree with TRBD1. The ends lost 5 bases at V and 4 bases at J; junction bases unmatched: 7. The CDR3 spans 15 residues. Germline values: CDR1 SEHNR, CDR2 FQNEAQ (reference sequence). The CDR3 region is CASSVKDRAYNEQFF. The CDR3 DNA sequence: TGTGCCAGCAGCGTAAAGGACAGGGCGTACAATGAGCAGTTCTTC.

This clonotype was picked up a small number of times. V gene TRBV7-2 combines with J gene TRBJ1-5; no firm D call. Looked up from germline, CDR1 is SGHTA and CDR2 is FQGNSA. V was pared by 2 bases and J by 10 bases, with 21 bases between. The CDR3 is 16 amino acids. The CDR3 nucleotides read TGTGCCAGCAGCTTATGCTACGCCTTCCATATCCGCCCCCAGCATTTT. Residues: CASSLCYAFHIRPQHF.

The sample holds many counts of this clonotype. This chain uses TRBV12-3 or TRBV12-4 with TRBJ2-3, with 8 positions matching TRBD2. The CDR3 runs to 14 residues. The V gene end was trimmed by 8 bases and the J gene end by 5 bases; junction bases not matched to a gene: 9. The CDR3 region has the DNA TGTGCCAGCGGGGGGGTAGCGGGGAGAGATACGCAGTATTTT. It codes for CASGGVAGRDTQYF.

The rearrangement uses TRBV4-1 and TRBJ2-5; the D gene could be TRBD1 or TRBD2 (7 bases each). CDR1 and CDR2 from the germline V gene are MGHRA and YSYEKL. Trimming removed 0 bases at V and 2 bases at J, with 19 bases between. The CDR3 loop spans 18 amino acids. CDR3 loop: CASSQDRGGGRGQETQYF. The CDR3 DNA reads TGCGCCAGCAGCCAAGATCGGGGAGGGGGCAGAGGGCAAGAGACCCAGTACTTC.

This clonotype was recorded a few times. The J gene is TRBJ2-7, the V gene TRBV7-2, with TRBD1 matching over 9 bases. After removal of 5 bases from V and 2 bases from J, the junction contained 4 bases not matched to a gene. This CDR3 is built from 14 residues. The germline V gene has CDR1 SGHTA and CDR2 FQGNSA. The CDR3 sequence is CASSPDRGTYEQYF. The CDR3 bases are TGTGCCAGCAGCCCGGACAGGGGAACCTACGAGCAGTACTTC.

Regarding this clonotype: This may be a read error, as it is one base from a much larger clone. The chain uses TRBV29-1 and TRBJ2-3; the D gene could be TRBD1 or TRBD2 (5 bases each). Germline CDR1 reads SQVTM; CDR2 reads ANQGSEA. This CDR3 spans 12 amino acids. CDR3 loop: CSMGPNSDTQYF. As DNA, the CDR3 is TGCAGTATGGGACCAAACTCAGATACGCAGTATTTT.

The gene calls are TRBV4-2 and TRBJ1-2; TRBD1 might be the D (6 bases). Trimming took 0 bases from V and 6 from J, leaving 14 bases between them. This CDR3 region has 15 residues. The germline V gene encodes CDR1 LGHNA and CDR2 YNFKEQ. The CDR3 DNA follows: TGTGCCAGCAGCCAAGATAGGGGGGACGGAGATGGCTACACCTTC. As protein: CASSQDRGDGDGYTF.

This clonotype was counted ten times or more. The chain links TRBV20-1 to TRBJ2-1; 10 nucleotides line up with TRBD1. The CDR3 contains 14 residues. The germline CDR1 and CDR2 sequences are DFQATT and SNEGSKA (reference sequence). With V trimmed by 6 bases and J by 6 bases, 8 bases remained unmatched. The CDR3, as DNA: TGCAGTGCCAACCGGGACAGGGGTATCAATGAGCAGTTCTTC. Protein product: CSANRDRGINEQFF.

This clonotype has at least ten counts. The chain is built from TRBV20-1 and TRBJ1-5; 7 bases are shared with TRBD1. Germline V gene sequence: CDR1 DFQATT, CDR2 SNEGSKA (reference sequence). After removal of 3 bases from V and 4 bases from J, the junction contained 6 bases not matched to a gene. The CDR3 loop spans 14 amino acids. The CDR3: CSARQDRRNQPQHF. The DNA of the CDR3 is TGCAGTGCTAGGCAGGACAGGAGGAATCAGCCCCAGCATTTT.

This clonotype showed up many times. The J gene is TRBJ2-3, the V gene TRBV28, with D unclear. Germline-derived CDR1 and CDR2 are MDHEN and SYDVKM. V was pared by 5 bases and J by 10 bases, with 7 bases between. The CDR3 runs to 10 residues. CDR3 sequence (DNA): TGTGCCAGCAGTGGTGCTGCGCAGTATTTT. Amino acid sequence: CASSGAAQYF.

The sample holds many counts of this clonotype. Here the CDR3 DNA reads TGTGCCAGCCAAATATCGGATGACGAGCAGTACTTC. Protein sequence: CASQISDDEQYF. V gene TRBV7-9 combines with J gene TRBJ2-7; D not certain. V lost 8 bases and J 5 bases, leaving 13 bases between the germline ends. The CDR3 loop spans 12 amino acids. Germline V lookup: CDR1 SEHNR, CDR2 FQNEAQ (reference sequence).

This clonotype was observed at least ten times. The V and J genes are TRBV27 and TRBJ2-7; 7 nucleotides line up with TRBD2. J gave up 7 bases and V 3 bases, and 12 bases lay outside the gene matches. The CDR3 contains 15 residues. Germline assignment: CDR1 MNHEY and CDR2 SMNVEV (reference sequence). The DNA of the CDR3 is TGTGCCAGCAGTTTTATAGAGGCGGGGGAGGGGGAGCAGTACTTC. Translation gives CASSFIEAGEGEQYF.

This clonotype was recorded many times. This sequence joins TRBV28 and TRBJ2-7; TRBD2 is a possible D gene (6 bases). Per germline, CDR1 MDHEN and CDR2 SYDVKM. The CDR3 extends over 15 amino acids. The ends were cut back, 3 bases at V and 0 bases at J, with 12 bases in the middle. CDR3 region: CASSFSGGISYEQYF. CDR3 bases: TGTGCCAGCAGTTTCTCCGGGGGAATCTCCTACGAGCAGTACTTC.

This clonotype was seen many times. The gene calls are TRBV28 and TRBJ2-7, with 7 bases lining up with TRBD2. The CDR3 runs to 15 residues. J gave up 3 bases and V 6 bases, and 11 bases lay outside the gene matches. Germline values: CDR1 MDHEN, CDR2 SYDVKM. As DNA, the CDR3 is TGTGCCAGCAGCGCCGGCGGGGGACCGAGCTACGAGCAGTACTTC. Its translation: CASSAGGGPSYEQYF.

This sequence joins TRBV11-2 and TRBJ2-7; 7 bases line up with TRBD1. The V segment lost 5 bases and the J segment 0 bases; nucleotides outside the gene matches: 10. Germline values: CDR1 SGHAT, CDR2 FQNNGV. This CDR3 is 16 amino acids long. Written as DNA, the CDR3 is TGTGCCAGCAGCAGAAAACAGGGGATGCCCTCCTACGAGCAGTACTTC. Its translation: CASSRKQGMPSYEQYF.

This clonotype was detected ten times or more. The chain recombines TRBV15 with TRBJ2-5; TRBD1 aligns across 10 bases. The germline CDR1 and CDR2 sequences are LNHNV and YYDKDF (reference sequence). CDR3 length: 14 amino acids. With V trimmed by 1 base and J by 7 bases, 3 bases remained unmatched. The DNA of the CDR3 is TGTGCCACCAGCAGAGGGGACAGGGGCGCGACCCAGTACTTC. This codes for CATSRGDRGATQYF. The entire variable domain, with the rest obtained from reference TRBV15 and TRBJ2-5, is as follows: DAMVIQNPRYQVTQFGKPVTLSCSQTLNHNVMYWYQQKSSQAPKLLFHYYDKDFNNEADTPDNFQSRRPNTSFCFLDIRSPGLGDTAMYLCATSRGDRGATQYFGPGTRLLVL.

At least ten counts were recorded for this clonotype. The chain carries TRBV29-1 and TRBJ1-2; 7 positions agree with TRBD1. The V and J ends lost 2 bases and 3 bases, in that order; junction bases with no gene match: 6. The V gene's germline CDR1 is SQVTM and CDR2 ANQGSEA. The CDR3 has 14 residues. CDR3 in amino acids: CSVEPPGQHYGYTF. The CDR3 DNA reads as TGCAGCGTTGAACCCCCGGGACAGCACTATGGCTACACCTTC.

This clonotype was seen repeatedly, ten times or more. The J gene is TRBJ2-7, the V gene TRBV27, with D possibly TRBD1 on 6 matching bases. V gave up 6 bases and J gave up 6 bases, with 12 bases separating them. CDR3 length: 12 residues. From germline, CDR1 is MNHEY and CDR2 SMNVEV (reference sequence). The CDR3 is CASRIQGGEQYF. The CDR3 DNA reads TGTGCCAGCAGGATACAGGGCGGCGAGCAGTACTTC.

This clonotype was recorded many times. The chain carries TRBV29-1 and TRBJ1-1; TRBD1 matches 10 bases. Germline CDR1 reads SQVTM; CDR2 reads ANQGSEA. V lost 7 bases and J lost 5; bases outside the gene matches: 13. The CDR3 sequence is 15 residues long. The CDR3 nucleotides read TGCAGCGACGTCTCGGCGGACAGGGGGGGGACTGAAGCTTTCTTT. Translated, it gives CSDVSADRGGTEAFF.